The 17 T cell receptor beta chains below all came from one sample that was sequenced in a study of T cell responses to AZD1222 COVID-19 vaccine. Method: immunoSEQ multiplex PCR; TCRdb's copy keeps in-frame clones and lacks some. This repertoire shows 180,000 or so clones, roughly 92% found once; its top ten account for approximately 1%. Material: peripheral blood, obtained 28 days after the second AZD1222 dose. Source of these receptors: an adult who received the AZD1222 COVID-19 vaccine.

V is TRBV7-6 and J is TRBJ1-5; 7 nucleotides match TRBD1. V lost 3 bases to trimming and J lost 9 bases; unmatched junction nucleotides: 8. The CDR3 length is 14 residues. Germline lookup yields CDR1 SGHVS and CDR2 FNYEAQ. The CDR3 DNA is TGTGCCAGCAGCTTGGGACAGACCCTTTGGCCCCAGCATTTT. This codes for CASSLGQTLWPQHF.

The gene calls are TRBV12-5 and TRBJ1-1; 10 nucleotides match TRBD1. The CDR3 covers 15 residues. Germline loops: CDR1 LGHNT, CDR2 FRNRAP. After removal of 1 base from V and 2 bases from J, the junction contained 1 base not matched to a gene. The CDR3 protein is CASGLGTGGNTEAFF. Here the CDR3 DNA reads TGTGCTAGTGGTTTGGGGACAGGGGGAAACACTGAAGCTTTCTTT. The full variable domain, with the rest looked up from reference TRBV12-5 and TRBJ1-1, is DARVTQTPRHKVTEMGQEVTMRCQPILGHNTVFWYRQTMMQGLELLAYFRNRAPLDDSGMPKDRFSAEMPDATLATLKIQPSEPRDSAVYFCASGLGTGGNTEAFFGQGTRLTVV.

The chain joins TRBV18 to TRBJ1-1; possible D gene TRBD1, 6 bases. V was trimmed by 6 bases and J by 2 bases, leaving 10 bases between them. The CDR3 runs 13 residues. CDR1 and CDR2 (germline): KGHSH, LQKENI. The CDR3 DNA is TGTGCCAGCTCCGGACAGCCTAACACTGAAGCTTTCTTT. Its protein is CASSGQPNTEAFF.

This chain connects TRBV5-1 to TRBJ2-1; D may correspond to TRBD1 or TRBD2 (5 bases each). V shed 5 bases and J shed 10 bases, with 13 bases lying between them. The CDR3 spans 12 residues. The germline V gene encodes CDR1 SGHRS and CDR2 YFSETQ. The CDR3 DNA reads TGCGCCAGCAGAGCACAGGAGGACGAGCAGTTCTTC. This translates into CASRAQEDEQFF.

The J gene is TRBJ1-1, the V gene TRBV23-1, with D perhaps TRBD1 (5 bases). TRBV23-1 is placed among ORFs of uncertain function. The V gene lost 0 bases and the J gene lost 3 bases, with 14 bases spanning the gap. The CDR3 is 16 residues long. In DNA form, the CDR3 reads TGCGCCAGCAGTCAATCGGGGGTCGATATGGACACTGAAGCTTTCTTT. This gives the protein CASSQSGVDMDTEAFF.

This chain joins TRBV6-5 and TRBJ1-2; D is perhaps TRBD1 (5 bases). V lost 2 bases and J 8 bases, leaving 12 bases between the germline ends. The CDR3 runs 13 residues. The V gene's germline CDR1 is MNHEY and CDR2 SVGAGI. This CDR3 reads CASSYGQGGGYTF. The CDR3 DNA is TGTGCCAGCAGTTACGGGCAGGGTGGCGGCTACACCTTC.

The chain employs TRBV5-1 and TRBJ1-1, with D perhaps TRBD1 (5 bases). V was clipped by 4 bases and J by 4 bases, with 29 bases between them. Germline-derived CDR1 and CDR2 are SGHRS and YFSETQ. This CDR3 comprises 19 residues. CDR3 loop: CASSGGPSGRPSGSTEAFF. For the CDR3, the DNA is TGCGCCAGCAGCGGGGGACCGTCAGGGAGGCCGTCAGGGAGCACTGAAGCTTTCTTT.

The J gene is TRBJ2-7, the V gene TRBV29-1; 8 bases are a match to TRBD1. The V and J ends lost 4 bases and 2 bases, in that order; junction bases with no gene match: 7. The germline V gene has CDR1 SQVTM and CDR2 ANQGSEA. This CDR3 is 14 amino acids long. The CDR3 nucleotides are TGCAGCGTTGTATGGGACAGGACTACCTACGAGCAGTACTTC. Translation gives CSVVWDRTTYEQYF.

The J gene is TRBJ2-7, the V gene TRBV19; 11 bases match TRBD1. This CDR3 comprises 14 residues. Per the germline V gene, CDR1 is LNHDA and CDR2 is SQIVND (reference sequence). V was pared by 8 bases and J by 3 bases, with 6 bases of the junction left unmatched. The CDR3 region has the DNA TGTGCCAGTGCGGGGGGACAGGGGGTCTACGAGCAGTACTTC. Protein product: CASAGGQGVYEQYF. The full variable domain, completed using reference TRBV19 and TRBJ2-7, is DGGITQSPKYLFRKEGQNVTLSCEQNLNHDAMYWYRQDPGQGLRLIYYSQIVNDFQKGDIAEGYSVSREKKESFPLTVTSAQKNPTAFYLCASAGGQGVYEQYFGPGTRLTVT.

The chain has TRBV12-3 or TRBV12-4 and TRBJ1-1; no definite D call. The germline V and J ends were trimmed by 3 bases and 11 bases, with 7 bases remaining between them. This CDR3 has 10 residues. As DNA, the CDR3 is TGTGCCAGCAGTTTCGGAGTGGCTTTCTTT. Its translation: CASSFGVAFF.

J is TRBJ2-1 and V is TRBV5-5, with TRBD1 matching 8 bases. Germline V gene sequence: CDR1 SGHKS, CDR2 YYEKEE (reference sequence). The V and J ends lost 0 bases and 8 bases, in that order; junction bases with no gene match: 7. The CDR3 spans 15 residues. CDR3 loop: CASSLGQGWGYEQFF. Written as DNA, the CDR3 is TGTGCCAGCAGCTTGGGACAGGGGTGGGGGTATGAGCAGTTCTTC.

This clone is labeled medium-sized. This chain joins TRBV9 and TRBJ2-7, with D perhaps TRBD1 (6 bases). V lost 2 bases, J lost 7 bases, and 16 bases lay in between. Germline values: CDR1 SGDLS, CDR2 YYNGEE. This CDR3 comprises 14 residues. CDR3 residues: CASSVEPGVGEQYF. DNA for the CDR3: TGTGCCAGCAGCGTGGAACCAGGGGTTGGGGAGCAGTACTTC.

This clone was found once. The V and J genes are TRBV11-3 and TRBJ1-1; D is unresolved. V lost 4 bases, J lost 1 base, and 7 bases lay in between. The CDR3 sequence is 13 residues long. Germline CDR1 reads SGHNT; CDR2 reads YENEEA. This chain's CDR3 is CASSWTANTEAFF. CDR3 sequence (DNA): TGTGCCAGCAGCTGGACGGCGAACACTGAAGCTTTCTTT.

This clone came up a few times. The genes are TRBV18 and TRBJ2-7, with TRBD2 matching 7 bases. The CDR3 has 14 amino acids. The germline gives CDR1 KGHSH, CDR2 LQKENI. Germline trimming cut 5 bases from V and 5 bases from J; bases unmatched to any gene: 9. CDR3 nucleotide sequence: TGTGCCAGCTCATCCCCGGGGAGGGCGCACGAGCAGTACTTC. As protein: CASSSPGRAHEQYF.

V gene TRBV5-1 combines with J gene TRBJ1-6, with no clear D. The germline V gene encodes CDR1 SGHRS and CDR2 YFSETQ. The CDR3 covers 14 residues. Trimming took 0 bases from V and 10 from J, leaving 11 bases between them. The chain's CDR3 is CASSLAGYGSPLHF. The CDR3 DNA follows: TGCGCCAGCAGCTTGGCGGGGTACGGATCACCCCTCCACTTT.

V and J are TRBV19 and TRBJ1-3; D not certain. Germline V gene sequence: CDR1 LNHDA, CDR2 SQIVND (reference sequence). This CDR3 is 16 amino acids long. Trimming removed 3 bases at V and 1 base at J, with 13 bases between. The CDR3 loop reads CASSIRVTASGNTIYF. Written as DNA, the CDR3 is TGTGCCAGTAGTATTAGGGTGACGGCGTCTGGAAACACCATATATTTT.

V gene TRBV7-9 combines with J gene TRBJ2-3; D possibly corresponds to TRBD1 (6 bases). From germline, CDR1 is SEHNR and CDR2 FQNEAQ (reference sequence). The germline V and J ends were trimmed by 7 bases and 2 bases, with 19 bases remaining between them. The CDR3 is 16 residues long. CDR3 bases: TGTGCCAGCACCCCGCGCCCGGGACACCCCACAGATACGCAGTATTTT. The encoded protein is CASTPRPGHPTDTQYF.